This TCR beta chain was recorded in a study of identical twins. Trimming removed 1 base from V and 2 bases from J; junction bases left unmatched: 7. This CDR3 is built from 16 residues. Germline CDR1 and CDR2: SGHRS and YFSETQ. TCRdb re-analysed the 5' RACE reads in MiXCR, keeping a single row per CDR3 protein. This sample has around 480,000 distinct CDR3 sequences, with 11% to 15% found just once. These data were also filed under a second study, of yellow fever vaccine responses in identical twins.

V gene TRBV5-1 combines with J gene TRBJ1-1, with TRBD1 identical over 8 bases. The receptor was derived from a woman aged 18-29 years in good health. The source material was CD4+ T cells sorted from blood. CDR3 in DNA: TGCGCCAGCAGCTTGTTCTCGGCAGGGGGCAACACTGAAGCTTTCTTT. This codes for CASSLFSAGGNTEAFF.